A single sample gave rise to the 26 T cell receptor beta chains below, sequenced in a study of blood T cell repertoires in COVID-19. Clones were read by immunoSEQ multiplex PCR, and TCRdb kept only the in-frame ones, dropping some. The sample lists around 21,000 clones, 80% to 85% occurring once. Sequences were obtained from peripheral blood. These receptors originate from a middle-aged man with acute or convalescent COVID-19.

The V and J genes are TRBV6-6 and TRBJ1-1, with D unresolved. V lost 5 bases, J lost 4 bases, and 17 bases lay in between. The CDR3 has 15 amino acids. Germline V gene sequence: CDR1 MNHNY, CDR2 SVGAGI (reference sequence). CDR3 bases: TGTGCCAGCAGTCCCCCCGGGAGGGTCAGCACTGAAGCTTTCTTT. This codes for CASSPPGRVSTEAFF.

The rearrangement uses TRBV5-4 and TRBJ1-2, with D perhaps TRBD1 (5 bases). Germline assignment: CDR1 SGHNT and CDR2 YYREEE (reference sequence). CDR3 size: 13 residues. V lost 4 bases and J lost 6, with 13 bases in between. This CDR3 is CASSPTGGDGYTF. The CDR3 DNA follows: TGTGCCAGCAGCCCGACCGGAGGGGATGGCTACACCTTC.

This clone was picked up a small number of times. The V and J genes are TRBV9 and TRBJ1-6; D is perhaps TRBD1 (6 bases). The CDR3 length is 15 residues. Trimming cost V 4 bases and J 4 bases, with 12 bases left between them. CDR1 and CDR2 (germline): SGDLS, YYNGEE. CDR3: CASSPPGEYNSPLHF. The CDR3 DNA reads TGTGCCAGCAGCCCGCCAGGGGAGTATAATTCACCCCTCCACTTT.

This rearrangement joins TRBV7-3 to TRBJ2-3; 13 bases line up with TRBD2. The CDR3 loop spans 18 amino acids. CDR1 is SGHTA, CDR2 FQGTGA, per germline. The J segment lost 0 bases and the V segment lost 4 bases, leaving 7 bases of the junction unmatched. The CDR3 here is CASSSGLAGVSSTDTQYF. Here the CDR3 DNA reads TGTGCCAGCAGCTCCGGACTAGCGGGGGTGTCTAGCACAGATACGCAGTATTTT. Full variable domain (missing parts from reference TRBV7-3 and TRBJ2-3): GAGVSQTPSNKVTEKGKYVELRCDPISGHTALYWYRQSLGQGPEFLIYFQGTGAADDSGLPNDRFFAVRPEGSVSTLKIQRTERGDSAVYLCASSSGLAGVSSTDTQYFGPGTRLTVL.

This clone was detected only once. The V call is TRBV2, the J call TRBJ2-7; tentatively, D is TRBD1 (6 bases). CDR1 SNHLY and CDR2 FYNNEI come from the germline V gene. Between the trimmed V and J ends, which lost 3 bases and 8 bases, there was a span of 14 bases. This CDR3 comprises 13 residues. The CDR3 region is CASSEGKGGQQYF. In nucleotides, the CDR3 is TGTGCCAGCAGTGAGGGGAAAGGGGGTCAGCAGTACTTC.

This chain links TRBV5-1 with TRBJ1-1; D perhaps matches TRBD1 (6 bases). Germline CDR1 is SGHRS and CDR2 is YFSETQ. The V and J ends lost 2 bases and 2 bases respectively, with 10 bases between them. This CDR3 is built from 14 residues. DNA of the CDR3: TGCGCCAGCAGCTTCCAGGGGTTTAACACTGAAGCTTTCTTT. Its translation is CASSFQGFNTEAFF. Drawing the rest from reference TRBV5-1 and TRBJ1-1, the complete variable domain is KAGVTQTPRYLIKTRGQQVTLSCSPISGHRSVSWYQQTPGQGLQFLFEYFSETQRNKGNFPGRFSGRQFSNSRSEMNVSTLELGDSALYLCASSFQGFNTEAFFGQGTRLTVV.

This clone was seen just once. This sequence joins TRBV9 and TRBJ1-4; no definite D call. CDR3 size: 13 residues. Germline V gene lookup returns CDR1 SGDLS and CDR2 YYNGEE. Trimming cost V 0 bases and J 7 bases, with 7 bases left between them. The CDR3 is CASSVGFSEKLFF. The CDR3 nucleotides read TGTGCCAGCAGCGTAGGGTTTAGTGAAAAACTGTTTTTT. The full variable domain, in which reference TRBV9 and TRBJ1-4 provide the parts outside the CDR3, is DSGVTQTPKHLITATGQRVTLRCSPRSGDLSVYWYQQSLDQGLQFLIQYYNGEERAKGNILERFSAQQFPDLHSELNLSSLELGDSALYFCASSVGFSEKLFFGSGTQLSVL.

V is TRBV5-1 and J is TRBJ1-1, with TRBD1 matching 9 bases. The germline V gene encodes CDR1 SGHRS and CDR2 YFSETQ. The CDR3 extends over 15 amino acids. With 3 bases clipped from V and 6 bases from J, the junction kept 9 bases outside the gene matches. CDR3 in amino acids: CASSWGQGIGSEAFF. DNA for the CDR3: TGCGCCAGCAGCTGGGGACAGGGTATTGGATCTGAAGCTTTCTTT.

The CDR3, as DNA: TGTGAAGCAACCGGGGGGCGCATAAGGGACACCGGGGAGCTGTTTTTT. This translates into CEATGGRIRDTGELFF. The chain combines TRBV19 with TRBJ2-2; D might be TRBD2 (7 bases). Germline values: CDR1 LNHDA, CDR2 SQIVND (reference sequence). This CDR3 is 16 amino acids long.

This clone was detected only once. J is TRBJ2-5 and V is TRBV5-1; 7 nucleotides align to TRBD1. Germline CDR1 SGHRS, CDR2 YFSETQ. J was trimmed by 2 bases and V by 1 base; bases with no gene match: 5. This CDR3 is 15 amino acids long. The CDR3 loop is CASSLLGDSQETQYF. Here the CDR3 DNA reads TGCGCCAGCAGCTTGCTTGGGGACAGTCAAGAGACCCAGTACTTC.

The J gene is TRBJ1-3, the V gene TRBV4-1, with a weak D call TRBD1 (6 bases). Trimming stripped 2 bases from V and 2 bases from J, with 13 bases between. Germline lookup yields CDR1 MGHRA and CDR2 YSYEKL. The CDR3 runs to 16 residues. The CDR3 protein is CASSQLRGSPGNTIYF. In nucleotides, the CDR3 is TGCGCCAGCAGCCAACTCAGGGGTTCTCCTGGAAACACCATATATTTT.

Only one count was recorded for this clone. V gene TRBV6-5 combines with J gene TRBJ1-4, with 11 bases lining up with TRBD1. Germline V gives CDR1 MNHEY, CDR2 SVGAGI. V trimming: 4 bases; J trimming: 8 bases; junction bases outside the gene matches: 9. There are 16 residues in the CDR3. The CDR3 DNA reads as TGTGCCAGCAGTTCCCCCGGGACAGGGGGGCGAGAAAAACTGTTTTTT. Translating gives CASSSPGTGGREKLFF.

The V gene is TRBV3-1 (or the pseudogene TRBV3-2), the J gene TRBJ2-1; 11 bases line up with TRBD2. The ends lost 3 bases at V and 9 bases at J; junction bases unmatched: 7. The germline V gene encodes CDR1 LGHDT and CDR2 YNNKEL (reference sequence). The CDR3 has 15 residues. The CDR3 region is CASSQGTSGGTEQFF. Here the CDR3 DNA reads TGTGCCAGCAGCCAGGGGACTAGCGGAGGAACTGAGCAGTTCTTC.

The gene calls are TRBV19 and TRBJ1-2, with D tentatively TRBD1 (5 bases). Germline V CDR1 and CDR2: LNHDA, SQIVND (reference sequence). V gave up 3 bases and J gave up 0 bases, with 17 bases separating them. The CDR3 consists of 17 residues. The CDR3 nucleotides read TGTGCCAGTAGTATGGGGTTTGGGGCAGTTGCTAACTATGGCTACACCTTC. Translated: CASSMGFGAVANYGYTF.

The chain couples TRBV5-1 to TRBJ2-6; D gene uncertain. The germline CDR1 and CDR2 sequences are SGHRS and YFSETQ. V lost 4 bases and J lost 1, with 9 bases in between. CDR3 size: 15 residues. This chain's CDR3 is CASSPQQSGANVLTF. The CDR3, as DNA: TGCGCCAGCAGCCCACAGCAATCTGGGGCCAACGTCCTGACTTTC.

J is TRBJ1-1 and V is TRBV3-1 (or the pseudogene TRBV3-2); D gene ambiguous. V was cut by 6 bases and J by 6 bases, with 11 bases left in between. The CDR3 is 12 amino acids. Germline lookup yields CDR1 LGHDT and CDR2 YNNKEL (reference sequence). CDR3 protein: CASSLQVSEAFF. The DNA for the CDR3 is TGTGCCAGCAGTCTTCAGGTGTCTGAAGCTTTCTTT.

V gene TRBV27 combines with J gene TRBJ2-6; 8 bases map to TRBD1. The germline gives CDR1 MNHEY, CDR2 SMNVEV (reference sequence). This CDR3 has 17 amino acids. The junction had 10 bases not matched to a gene; V was cut back by 7 bases and J by 2 bases. The CDR3 protein is CASTPGTGATGANVLTF. The CDR3 bases are TGTGCCAGCACACCCGGGACAGGTGCGACTGGGGCCAACGTCCTGACTTTC.

The chain combines TRBV14 with TRBJ1-2; D is perhaps TRBD1 (5 bases). Trimming removed 2 bases from V and 7 bases from J, with 11 bases in between. This CDR3 spans 13 amino acids. Germline-derived CDR1 and CDR2 are SGHDN and FVKESK. CDR3 bases: TGTGCCAGCAGCCAAATTCAGGGTGCTGGCTACACCTTC. This gives the protein CASSQIQGAGYTF.

V usage is TRBV7-3 and J usage is TRBJ1-5, with TRBD1 matching over 8 bases. From germline, CDR1 is SGHTA and CDR2 FQGTGA. This CDR3 spans 13 amino acids. J gave up 6 bases and V 5 bases, and 3 bases lay outside the gene matches. CDR3 loop: CASSATGGQPQHF. CDR3 nucleotide sequence: TGTGCCAGCAGCGCCACAGGGGGTCAGCCCCAGCATTTT.

The chain recombines TRBV5-4 with TRBJ2-1; 8 bases map to TRBD1. Looked up from germline, CDR1 is SGHNT and CDR2 is YYREEE (reference sequence). V trimming: 4 bases; J trimming: 5 bases; junction bases outside the gene matches: 8. The CDR3 runs 15 residues. Here the CDR3 DNA reads TGTGCCAGCAGCCTGGGGACAGGATGGGACAATGAGCAGTTCTTC. The encoded protein is CASSLGTGWDNEQFF.

V gene TRBV3-1 (or the pseudogene TRBV3-2) combines with J gene TRBJ1-2; no clear D. Germline CDR1 LGHDT, CDR2 YNNKEL (reference sequence). The CDR3 is made up of 13 amino acids. Trimming took off 7 bases at V and 3 bases at J, with 12 bases between the two ends. CDR3 DNA: TGTGCCAGCATGGACTCAATGGACTATGGCTACACCTTC. Amino acids: CASMDSMDYGYTF.

This chain links TRBV18 with TRBJ2-3; TRBD2 might be the D (6 bases). Trimming removed 6 bases from V and 3 bases from J, with 13 bases in between. In germline, CDR1 is KGHSH, CDR2 LQKENI. The CDR3 covers 14 residues. Here the CDR3 reads CASSPSGGTDTQYF. The DNA of the CDR3 is TGTGCCAGCTCTCCGTCCGGGGGAACAGATACGCAGTATTTT.

The V and J genes are TRBV27 and TRBJ1-4; no definite D call. The CDR3 contains 14 residues. Germline lookup yields CDR1 MNHEY and CDR2 SMNVEV (reference sequence). V dropped 5 bases and J dropped 4 bases, with 11 bases sitting between them. The CDR3 DNA sequence: TGTGCCAGCAGTGAAAGACATGGTAATGAAAAACTGTTTTTT. It is translated as CASSERHGNEKLFF.

The rearrangement uses TRBV12-3 or TRBV12-4 and TRBJ1-2; D may be TRBD1 (6 bases). V gave up 3 bases and J gave up 6 bases, with 8 bases separating them. This CDR3 has 12 amino acids. This CDR3 is CASSLTGHGYTF. The CDR3 bases are TGTGCCAGCAGTTTGACAGGCCATGGCTACACCTTC.

J is TRBJ2-2 and V is TRBV7-2, with D uncertain. Germline-derived CDR1 and CDR2 are SGHTA and FQGNSA. The CDR3 is 12 residues long. The V end lost 1 base, the J end lost 9 bases, and 6 bases lay between the germline ends. As DNA, the CDR3 is TGTGCCAGCAGCTTAGACTTCCGGGAGCTGTTTTTT. It specifies CASSLDFRELFF.

The CDR3 region is CASSQAAGVVETQYF. CDR3 DNA sequence: TGTGCCAGCAGCCAAGCGGCAGGGGTGGTCGAGACCCAGTACTTC. This chain joins TRBV3-1 (or the pseudogene TRBV3-2) and TRBJ2-5, with a tentative D call TRBD1 (6 bases). Germline values: CDR1 LGHDT, CDR2 YNNKEL (reference sequence). V was cut by 1 base and J by 5 bases, with 14 bases left in between. CDR3 length equals 15 residues.